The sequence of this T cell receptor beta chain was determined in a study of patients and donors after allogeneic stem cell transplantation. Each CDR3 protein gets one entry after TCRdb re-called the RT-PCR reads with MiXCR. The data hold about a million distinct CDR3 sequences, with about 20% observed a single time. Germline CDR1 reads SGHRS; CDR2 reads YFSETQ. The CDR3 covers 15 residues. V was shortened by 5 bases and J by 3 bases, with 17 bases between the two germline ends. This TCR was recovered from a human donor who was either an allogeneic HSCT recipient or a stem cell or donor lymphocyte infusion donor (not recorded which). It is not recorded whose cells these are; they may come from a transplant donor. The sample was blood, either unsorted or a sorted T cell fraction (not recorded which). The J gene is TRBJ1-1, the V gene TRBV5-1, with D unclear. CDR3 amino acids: CASSLEFRVDTEAFF. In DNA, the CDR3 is TGCGCCAGCAGTCTTGAATTTCGGGTGGACACTGAAGCTTTCTTT.